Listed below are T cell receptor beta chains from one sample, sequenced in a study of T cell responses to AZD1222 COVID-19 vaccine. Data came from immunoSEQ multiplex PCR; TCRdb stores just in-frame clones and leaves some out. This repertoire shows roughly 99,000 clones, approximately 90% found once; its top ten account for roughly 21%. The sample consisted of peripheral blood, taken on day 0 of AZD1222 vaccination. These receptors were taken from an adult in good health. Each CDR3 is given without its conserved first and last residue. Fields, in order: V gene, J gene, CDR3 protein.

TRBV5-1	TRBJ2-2	ASSLASGGTGELF
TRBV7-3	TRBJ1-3	ASSLNQGRTGNTIY
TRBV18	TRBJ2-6	ASSPGGTAKFGANVLT
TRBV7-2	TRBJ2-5	ASSHAYRDIQETQY
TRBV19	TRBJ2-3	ASTVGPASTDTQY
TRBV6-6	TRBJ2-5	ASSYRGGMETQY
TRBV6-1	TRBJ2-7	ASSETRAEQY
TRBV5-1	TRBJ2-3	ASSLEGHSDTDTQY
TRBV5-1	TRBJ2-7	ASTPGQGAAYEQY
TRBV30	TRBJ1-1	ASAGQANTEAF
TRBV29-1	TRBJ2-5	SGGLGSGRETQY
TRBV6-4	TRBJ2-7	ASGGLAGFPYEQY
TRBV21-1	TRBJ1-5	ATYDRGRFYSNQPQH
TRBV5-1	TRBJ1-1	ASSYWEGTEAF
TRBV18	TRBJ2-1	ASSPLPGTSGGNYEQF
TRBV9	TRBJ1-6	ASSVAETSPLH
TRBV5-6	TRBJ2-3	ASSPYGPDTQY
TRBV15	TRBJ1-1	ATSRARDREAF
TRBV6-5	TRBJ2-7	AGPGGPYEQY
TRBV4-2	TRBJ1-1	ASSQAGGRGNTEAF
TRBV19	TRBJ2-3	ASSIGGGADTQY
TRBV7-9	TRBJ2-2	ASSLTGELF
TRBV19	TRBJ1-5	ASSPQKKGQGDQPQH
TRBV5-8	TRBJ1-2	ASGSGALGYT
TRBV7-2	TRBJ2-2	ASSLRGQSGELF
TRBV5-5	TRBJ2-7	ASSLVLTSYEQY
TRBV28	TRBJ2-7	ASSARGGGAYEQY
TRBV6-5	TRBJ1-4	ASSSARGAREKLF
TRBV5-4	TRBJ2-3	ASSLGLPPASTQY
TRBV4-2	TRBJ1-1	ASSRGLTLNTEAF
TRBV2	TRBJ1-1	ASSGDSLWDTEAF
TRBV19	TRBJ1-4	ASCGFNEKLF
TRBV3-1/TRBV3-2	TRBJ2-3	ASSQANLQGPDTQY
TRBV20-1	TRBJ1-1	SAGQATEAF
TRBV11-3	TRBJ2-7	ASSSTDSRGEQY
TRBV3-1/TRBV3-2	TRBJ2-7	ASSQRLGGTYEQY
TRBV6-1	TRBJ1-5	ASSVAQGVGQPQH